This T cell receptor beta chain was captured in a study of blood T cell repertoires in COVID-19 (dated by TCRdb to 2020 to 2021). With respect to the entire study: The collaborator samples originated in the United States, Italy and Spain and spanned the acute and convalescent phases of COVID-19. Where HLA class I and class II types were available, the types were taken from metadata supplied by the sample provider, not from assay-based typing. A de-identified subject ID, COVID-19 status, age in years and sex were almost always included in the sample metadata. Samples were obtained from the ongoing ImmuneRACE study (first 160 participants) and from over 1,000 subjects provided by 6 global collaborators. The repertoires were released in a freely available public database meant as a resource for research on the immune response to SARS-CoV-2. The material from the prospective study consisted of cDNA or gDNA derived from T cells, B-cell-depleted T cells, or PBMCs. Deeply sampled blood TCRbeta repertoires from subjects exposed to, actively infected with, or recovered from COVID-19 were included in the dataset.

Comments on this clone: Its antigen is not yet known. It has no much larger one-base neighbor in the sample; base qualities were not kept.

Study-wide conclusions, independent of this receptor: The quantity of clinical and demographic metadata differed by source and by participant and was supplied without curation.

Each collaborating institution followed its own protocols to collect whole blood in K2EDTA tubes. For TCRbeta analysis, collaborators shipped samples as frozen whole blood, isolated PBMCs, or DNA extracted from either of those sample types. The immunoSEQ Assay, a bias-controlled multiplex PCR, was used to amplify TCRbeta CDR3 regions from genomic DNA. In the paper's pipeline: The number of nucleated cells in each sample was estimated from the amplification of reference gene primers within the assay. To quantify the absolute abundance of each unique TCRbeta CDR3 rearrangement, sequence reads were collapsed and filtered. For each sample, productive Simpson clonality was calculated as the square root of Simpson's diversity index over productive rearrangements. Sourced from immuneACCESS, this table was stored by TCRdb with only in-frame sequences that have V and J called. A share of the clones is absent; for the studies checked, an unresolved V gene accounts for under half, and the remainder has no known explanation. D and trimming were read from the DNA, whereas the V and J calls and clone size are those reported in that table. This sample holds more than 250,000 clones; approximately 82% were observed only once. Roughly 1.1% of the sample belongs to the ten largest clones.

CDR1 is given as LGHDT and CDR2 as YNNKEL, both from the germline V gene (reference sequence). Relative to germline, V is missing 1 base and J is missing 7 bases, with 8 bases of the junction outside any gene match. The CDR3 starts with the cysteine, ends with the phenylalanine, and has 15 residues. Just the 45-base CDR3 DNA is kept, in frame starting at base 1. The sample was peripheral blood. The sequence joins TRBV3-1 (or the pseudogene TRBV3-2) to TRBJ2-7; TRBD1 agrees with 9 junctional bases. This sequence originates from a woman aged 45-65 years with acute or convalescent COVID-19. CDR3 reads: CASSQGWTGESEQYF. At the DNA level, the sequence is TGTGCCAGCAGCCAAGGGTGGACAGGGGAATCGGAGCAGTACTTC.